Below, 19 T cell receptor beta chains from the same sample are listed, as sequenced in a study of cytomegalovirus exposure and HLA in healthy donors. It was with 60 Vbeta and 13 Jbeta primers that the PCR ran. The repertoire was sequenced with immunoSEQ multiplex PCR; TCRdb's copy has only in-frame clones and lacks some. The sample holds some 99,000 clones, 65% to 90% seen once. The sample comprised PBMCs. Every receptor here comes from a woman under 40 in good health and CMV-seronegative.

This chain joins TRBV9 and TRBJ2-1, with D perhaps TRBD2 (5 bases). Germline V lookup: CDR1 SGDLS, CDR2 YYNGEE. CDR3 size: 12 residues. V lost 4 bases and J 6 bases, leaving 8 bases between the germline ends. CDR3 loop: CASSRTGNEQFF. CDR3 DNA sequence: TGTGCCAGCAGCAGGACTGGCAATGAGCAGTTCTTC. Combining the CDR3 with reference TRBV9 and TRBJ2-1 gives the whole variable domain DSGVTQTPKHLITATGQRVTLRCSPRSGDLSVYWYQQSLDQGLQFLIQYYNGEERAKGNILERFSAQQFPDLHSELNLSSLELGDSALYFCASSRTGNEQFFGPGTRLTVL.

The chain combines TRBV5-1 with TRBJ2-3; 14 bases align to TRBD2. The CDR3 extends over 20 amino acids. Trimming at V came to 1 base and at J to 1 base, leaving 11 bases not matched to a gene. Per germline, CDR1 SGHRS and CDR2 YFSETQ. The CDR3 sequence is CASSLSPGTSGRGRTDTQYF. Here the CDR3 DNA reads TGCGCCAGCAGCTTGAGCCCTGGGACTAGCGGGAGAGGCCGCACAGATACGCAGTATTTT.

This chain uses TRBV7-2 with TRBJ2-5; maybe TRBD1 (6 bases). The length of the CDR3 is 17 residues. V shed 1 base and J shed 5 bases, with 20 bases lying between them. CDR1 and CDR2 from the germline V gene are SGHTA and FQGNSA. CDR3 residues: CASSLVFSRGSGETQYF. CDR3 DNA: TGTGCCAGCAGCTTAGTGTTTTCCAGGGGTTCAGGGGAGACCCAGTACTTC.

The rearrangement links TRBV9 to TRBJ2-2, with 8 bases matching TRBD2. Germline assignment: CDR1 SGDLS and CDR2 YYNGEE. Germline trimming cut 0 bases from V and 3 bases from J; bases unmatched to any gene: 4. This CDR3 has 16 amino acids. CDR3 DNA: TGTGCCAGCAGCGTAGTAGCTAGCGGGCACACCGGGGAGCTGTTTTTT. This gives the protein CASSVVASGHTGELFF.

The chain recombines TRBV14 with TRBJ2-7; D may be TRBD1 (5 bases). Trimming cost V 1 base and J 4 bases, with 5 bases left between them. The CDR3 runs to 12 residues. Per germline, CDR1 SGHDN and CDR2 FVKESK. The CDR3 loop reads CASSQAGYEQYF. CDR3 DNA sequence: TGTGCCAGCAGCCAAGCAGGGTACGAGCAGTACTTC.

The chain recombines TRBV19 with TRBJ1-1, with 7 nucleotides matching TRBD1. J lost 1 base, V lost 5 bases, and 13 bases had no gene match. This CDR3 region has 17 residues. CDR1 and CDR2 (germline): LNHDA, SQIVND (reference sequence). The CDR3 spells CASSSPPGTARNTEAFF. The CDR3 DNA reads as TGTGCCAGTAGTTCGCCACCGGGGACAGCTAGGAACACTGAAGCTTTCTTT.

The chain uses TRBV18 and TRBJ2-1, with a possible D match to TRBD2 (6 bases). The CDR3 covers 13 residues. Trimming left V 3 bases short and J 8 bases short, with 11 bases between. Germline V lookup: CDR1 KGHSH, CDR2 LQKENI. In DNA, the CDR3 is TGTGCCAGCTCACCCGGGAGAGGCGATGAGCAGTTCTTC. Its translation: CASSPGRGDEQFF.

The chain is built from TRBV7-2 and TRBJ1-2; 8 nucleotides match TRBD1. V lost 1 base and J lost 8; bases outside the gene matches: 9. The CDR3 is 15 amino acids. Per germline, CDR1 SGHTA and CDR2 FQGNSA. The CDR3 is CASSLDPQGAKGYTF. For the CDR3, the DNA is TGTGCCAGCAGCTTAGATCCCCAGGGGGCGAAGGGCTACACCTTC.

This clone was observed a single time. The chain links TRBV18 to TRBJ2-1; 7 nucleotides line up with TRBD2. Germline loops: CDR1 KGHSH, CDR2 LQKENI. Trimming removed 6 bases from V and 0 bases from J; junction bases left unmatched: 5. This CDR3 has 15 amino acids. CDR3 DNA sequence: TGTGCCAGCTCGCGGGGCGGGGGCTCCTACAATGAGCAGTTCTTC. Translating gives CASSRGGGSYNEQFF.

J is TRBJ2-1 and V is TRBV6-5, with TRBD1 identical over 7 bases. There are 12 residues in the CDR3. The germline V gene encodes CDR1 MNHEY and CDR2 SVGAGI. The J segment lost 7 bases and the V segment lost 10 bases, leaving 7 bases of the junction unmatched. The DNA for the CDR3 is TGTGCCACGATGAAGACAGGGAATGAGCAGTTCTTC. This codes for CATMKTGNEQFF.

The J gene is TRBJ1-2, the V gene TRBV2; 7 nucleotides align to TRBD1. The CDR3 extends over 15 amino acids. Germline CDR1 reads SNHLY; CDR2 reads FYNNEI. V lost 4 bases, J lost 7 bases, and 12 bases stayed unmatched. Here the CDR3 DNA reads TGTGCCAGCAGTGCCACAAGACAGGGAGCGGGTGGCTACACCTTC. Residues: CASSATRQGAGGYTF.

The chain is built from TRBV10-3 and TRBJ2-7; D is possibly TRBD1 (5 bases). Germline V lookup: CDR1 ENHRY, CDR2 SYGVKD. The CDR3 contains 12 residues. V was pared by 5 bases and J by 3 bases, with 8 bases between. The CDR3 loop is CAISHDSYEQYF. CDR3 nucleotides: TGTGCCATCAGTCATGACAGCTACGAGCAGTACTTC.

The rearrangement links TRBV10-3 to TRBJ2-5; TRBD2 agrees at 7 bases. CDR1 and CDR2 from the germline V gene are ENHRY and SYGVKD. The CDR3 runs 16 residues. Trimming at V came to 4 bases and at J to 5 bases, leaving 13 bases not matched to a gene. CDR3: CAISGQRDWSGETQYF. The CDR3 DNA reads as TGTGCCATCAGTGGGCAGCGGGACTGGTCCGGGGAGACCCAGTACTTC.

This sequence joins TRBV30 and TRBJ1-2; D unclear. This CDR3 region has 14 residues. V gave up 0 bases and J gave up 1 base, with 9 bases separating them. Germline V gene lookup returns CDR1 GTSNPN and CDR2 SVGIG (reference sequence). The CDR3 is CAWSVHGINYGYTF. Here the CDR3 DNA reads TGTGCCTGGAGTGTACATGGCATTAACTATGGCTACACCTTC.

V usage is TRBV27 and J usage is TRBJ2-1; 14 bases line up with TRBD2. The CDR3 extends over 16 amino acids. V was clipped by 6 bases and J by 15 bases; unmatched bases: 16. Germline CDR1 is MNHEY and CDR2 is SMNVEV (reference sequence). DNA for the CDR3: TGTGCCAGCAGCTATGGGGAGACTAGCGGGAGGGCTATCTCGTTCTTC. Protein sequence: CASSYGETSGRAISFF.

This clone has a handful of counts. The chain is built from TRBV5-6 and TRBJ1-3, with D tentatively TRBD1 (5 bases). The CDR3 is 15 amino acids. Germline CDR1 is SGHDT and CDR2 is YYEEEE. Deletions cut 1 base from V and 4 bases from J, with 12 bases between. The CDR3 DNA is TGTGCCAGCAGCTTGTTCAGGACACCAGGAAACACCATATATTTT. It specifies CASSLFRTPGNTIYF.

The V and J genes are TRBV29-1 and TRBJ2-7, with 8 bases matching TRBD2. Germline V CDR1 and CDR2: SQVTM, ANQGSEA. The CDR3 length is 12 residues. Unmatched junction bases numbered 5, after V lost 6 bases and J lost 4 bases. This chain's CDR3 is CSVASSGYEQYF. The CDR3 DNA reads TGCAGCGTCGCGTCTAGCGGGTACGAGCAGTACTTC.

This clone was detected once. The chain carries TRBV4-1 and TRBJ2-7; TRBD1 is a possible D gene (5 bases). This CDR3 is 15 amino acids long. Germline CDR1 MGHRA, CDR2 YSYEKL. V was pared by 1 base and J by 3 bases, with 13 bases between. This CDR3 reads CASSQVRGLYYEQYF. CDR3 nucleotide sequence: TGCGCCAGCAGCCAAGTAAGGGGTTTATACTACGAGCAGTACTTC.

The chain links TRBV19 to TRBJ2-5, with D possibly matching TRBD1 (5 bases). The V end lost 5 bases, the J end lost 1 base, and 11 bases lay between the germline ends. This CDR3 region has 14 residues. Germline CDR1 and CDR2: LNHDA and SQIVND (reference sequence). The CDR3 DNA follows: TGTGCCAGTAGTGCCAGGACAAGCCAAGAGACCCAGTACTTC. Encoded protein: CASSARTSQETQYF.